A selection of T cell receptor beta chains follows, all from one sample in a study of Graves' ophthalmopathy and Graves' hyperthyroidism. A single record per CDR3 protein comes from TCRdb applying MiXCR to the multiplex PCR reads. The data hold 500,000 to 800,000 distinct CDR3 sequences, with about 40% observed a single time. The sequenced material came from peripheral blood. Receptors originate from an adult man with Graves' ophthalmopathy. Each CDR3 is given without its conserved first and last residue.

V	CDR3
TRBV25-1	ASSERSGGTGELF
TRBV6-6	ASRFNTEAF
TRBV18	ASSTGLSNTEAF
TRBV19	ASGEGLTEAF
TRBV5-4	ASSPSRANTGELF
TRBV7-2	ASSREERANVLT
TRBV6-5	ASSERKLF
TRBV7-8	ASSLDVGLAF
TRBV5-1	ASSSGDRALGYA
TRBV29-1	SAQGANYGYT
TRBV15	ATSSAGVGANVLT
TRBV2	ASKRTGKAF
TRBV12-3/TRBV12-4	ASSSQEQETQY
TRBV4-3	ASSPGPGMEQPQH
TRBV29-1	SVDPGQGNEKLF
TRBV29-1	SVARTGNTEAF
TRBV11-2	ATAPNYGYT
TRBV29-1	SANLDKRQY
TRBV19	ASSMRAGGRRDEH
TRBV6-4	AGSDRGTAYNSPLH
TRBV6-2/TRBV6-3	ASSYRQFYEQY
TRBV29-1	SVDRGDNEKLF
TRBV29-1	SVGAGDTGELF
TRBV5-5	ASSQQVNHGYT